The 2 T cell receptor beta chains below come from one sample, sequenced in a study of blood T cell repertoires in COVID-19. This table comes from immunoSEQ multiplex PCR, and its TCRdb copy is limited to in-frame clones, with some not included. There are about 250,000 clones in the sample; about 90% occur only once, and 3% lies in the top ten. Material for sequencing was peripheral blood. These TCRs come from a young man with active or convalescent COVID-19.

The rearrangement joins TRBV19 to TRBJ1-2, with D tentatively TRBD1 (6 bases). Looked up from germline, CDR1 is LNHDA and CDR2 is SQIVND (reference sequence). There are 13 residues in the CDR3. V dropped 5 bases and J dropped 7 bases, with 14 bases sitting between them. This chain's CDR3 is CASSGATGGGYTF. The CDR3 DNA is TGTGCCAGTAGTGGCGCGACAGGAGGTGGCTACACCTTC.

Concerning this clone itself: This sample includes further DNA sequences coding for the same CDR3. J is TRBJ1-1 and V is TRBV20-1, with no clear D. CDR1 and CDR2 from the germline V gene are DFQATT and SNEGSKA (reference sequence). The V and J ends lost 4 bases and 4 bases respectively, with 7 bases between them. This CDR3 comprises 11 residues. CDR3 nucleotide sequence: TGCAGTGCTAAACCGGGCACTGAAGCTTTCTTT. Its translation: CSAKPGTEAFF.